This T cell receptor beta chain is drawn from a study of T cell responses to AZD1222 COVID-19 vaccine. Profiling relied on immunoSEQ multiplex PCR, and the TCRdb table lists in-frame clones only, not all of them. The repertoire includes around 60,000 clones, under 95% of them detected once, and 6.3% sits in the top ten. Turning to this clone: Its antigen is as yet unknown.

This CDR3 region has 15 residues. Germline-derived CDR1 and CDR2 are SGHRS and YFSETQ. J gave up 0 bases and V 6 bases, and 5 bases lay outside the gene matches. Study-wide results and limits: Recipients of two AZD1222 doses showed rising Spike-specific TCR breadth and depth. Only after the peak T cell response were repertoires sampled. Just a handful of AZD1222 recipients were seropositive at baseline.

The V and J genes are TRBV5-1 and TRBJ2-3; 9 nucleotides match TRBD2. The origin of this receptor is an adult who received the MenACWY meningococcal vaccine as a control. The sequenced sample was peripheral blood, obtained 28 days after the second dose of the MenACWY control vaccine. CDR3 sequence (DNA): TGCGCCAGCATGAGGGGACTAGCCAGCACAGATACGCAGTATTTT. Protein sequence: CASMRGLASTDTQYF. Drawing the rest from reference TRBV5-1 and TRBJ2-3, the complete variable domain is KAGVTQTPRYLIKTRGQQVTLSCSPISGHRSVSWYQQTPGQGLQFLFEYFSETQRNKGNFPGRFSGRQFSNSRSEMNVSTLELGDSALYLCASMRGLASTDTQYFGPGTRLTVL.